Following are 27 T cell receptor beta chains from one sample sequenced in a study of vaccination and CD4 T cells after COVID-19. Sequencing of DNA taken from cultured CD4+ T cells relied on the Oncomine TCR Beta short-read assay. Via MiXCR, TCRdb re-called the PCR reads, giving one row per CDR3 protein. The data show 15,000 to 20,000 distinct CDR3 sequences, around three quarters seen once. Indicated treatment: approximately nine-day PBMC culture with coronavirus spike peptide pools or control peptides (ViraFEST assay). These receptors lack a known antigen. What was sequenced was CD4+ T cells from blood, cultured in vitro. The receptors derive from a human donor who had recovered from COVID-19.

The V call is TRBV11-2, the J call TRBJ2-2; 12 bases align to TRBD2. CDR3 length equals 16 residues. Germline trimming cut 5 bases from V and 7 bases from J; bases unmatched to any gene: 8. The germline CDR1 and CDR2 sequences are SGHAT and FQNNGV. In DNA, the CDR3 is TGTGCCAGCAGCCCGCGACTAGCGGGAGAAGGCGGGGAGCTGTTTTTT. This sequence encodes CASSPRLAGEGGELFF. The whole variable domain, remainder taken from reference TRBV11-2 and TRBJ2-2, is EAGVAQSPRYKIIEKRQSVAFWCNPISGHATLYWYQQILGQGPKLLIQFQNNGVVDDSQLPKDRFSAERLKGVDSTLKIQPAKLEDSAVYLCASSPRLAGEGGELFFGEGSRLTVL.

This chain connects TRBV15 to TRBJ1-5; D gene ambiguous. Germline V gives CDR1 LNHNV, CDR2 YYDKDF (reference sequence). Trimming took off 0 bases at V and 7 bases at J, with 7 bases between the two ends. The CDR3 loop spans 13 amino acids. The CDR3 nucleotides read TGTGCCACCAGCAGAGATCAAAACCAGCCCCAGCATTTT. Residues: CATSRDQNQPQHF.

J is TRBJ2-5 and V is TRBV6-5; D may be TRBD2 (5 bases). This CDR3 region has 13 residues. The V and J ends lost 2 bases and 4 bases respectively, with 8 bases between them. CDR1 is MNHEY, CDR2 SVGAGI, per germline. The CDR3 region is CASSYAGGETQYF. The CDR3 nucleotides read TGTGCCAGCAGTTACGCGGGTGGAGAGACCCAGTACTTC.

A word on this clonotype: One junction end disagrees with the germline gene, perhaps due to a read error. This chain links TRBV7-2 with TRBJ2-3; no reliable D call. The CDR3 spans 12 residues. Germline assignment: CDR1 SGHTA and CDR2 FQGNSA. The CDR3 here is CASSQVTDTRYF. As DNA, the CDR3 is TGTGCCAGCAGCCAGGTCACAGATACGCGGTATTTT.

CDR3 DNA: TGTGCCTGGAGTGTACAGCAGGCTAGCAATCAGCCCCAGCATTTT. This gives the protein CAWSVQQASNQPQHF. This rearrangement joins TRBV30 to TRBJ1-5; D is uncertain. CDR1 is GTSNPN, CDR2 SVGIG, per germline (reference sequence). The CDR3 sequence is 15 residues long. V was pared by 0 bases and J by 0 bases, with 9 bases between.

A few counts support this clonotype. This rearrangement joins TRBV15 to TRBJ1-2; weak D call: TRBD1 (6 bases). The germline CDR1 and CDR2 sequences are LNHNV and YYDKDF (reference sequence). Trimming removed 1 base at V and 8 bases at J, with 11 bases between. The CDR3 runs to 13 residues. The CDR3 loop is CATSRVTRGGYTF. The CDR3 DNA follows: TGTGCCACCAGCAGAGTTACAAGGGGGGGCTACACCTTC. Drawing the rest from reference TRBV15 and TRBJ1-2, the complete variable domain is DAMVIQNPRYQVTQFGKPVTLSCSQTLNHNVMYWYQQKSSQAPKLLFHYYDKDFNNEADTPDNFQSRRPNTSFCFLDIRSPGLGDTAMYLCATSRVTRGGYTFGSGTRLTVV.

The V gene is TRBV7-2, the J gene TRBJ2-1, with 10 bases lining up with TRBD2. Germline V gene data show CDR1 as SGHTA and CDR2 as FQGNSA. V gave up 4 bases and J gave up 10 bases; unmatched junction bases: 7. This CDR3 spans 14 amino acids. CDR3 amino acids: CASSSRTSGGEQFF. CDR3 nucleotides: TGTGCCAGCAGCTCAAGGACTAGCGGAGGCGAGCAGTTCTTC.

The CDR3 loop is CASSYGRRGANTEAFF. In DNA form, the CDR3 reads TGTGCCAGCAGTTACGGCCGAAGAGGGGCGAACACTGAAGCTTTCTTT. The rearrangement joins TRBV6-5 to TRBJ1-1, with D maybe TRBD1 (5 bases). In germline, CDR1 is MNHEY, CDR2 SVGAGI. CDR3 length equals 16 residues. V lost 2 bases to trimming and J lost 1 base, with 14 bases between them.

The chain has TRBV7-9 and TRBJ1-1; D ambiguous. Trimming stripped 0 bases from V and 6 bases from J, with 17 bases between. The CDR3 is 16 amino acids. The germline CDR1 and CDR2 sequences are SEHNR and FQNEAQ (reference sequence). The CDR3 reads CASSLAQGGLRAEAFF. As DNA, the CDR3 is TGTGCCAGCAGCTTAGCGCAAGGAGGCCTGAGGGCTGAAGCTTTCTTT.

This clonotype was seen once. The chain carries TRBV6-1 and TRBJ1-3; no firm D call. The CDR3 covers 15 residues. CDR1 and CDR2 from the germline V gene are MNHNS and SASEGT. V lost 5 bases and J 0 bases, leaving 11 bases between the germline ends. CDR3 sequence reads: CASSPFQNSGNTIYF. The CDR3 bases are TGTGCCAGCAGTCCCTTCCAGAACTCTGGAAACACCATATATTTT.

The rearrangement uses TRBV15 and TRBJ1-1, with 9 positions matching TRBD1. The CDR3 spans 12 residues. Unmatched junction bases numbered 5, after V lost 8 bases and J lost 7 bases. Germline V gene data show CDR1 as LNHNV and CDR2 as YYDKDF (reference sequence). The DNA of the CDR3 is TGTGCCACCGGGAAGGGACAGGGTGAAGCTTTCTTT. Translating gives CATGKGQGEAFF.

The genes are TRBV6-2 or TRBV6-3 and TRBJ2-7; tentative D call: TRBD1 (6 bases). Trimming cost V 5 bases and J 3 bases, with 11 bases left between them. There are 13 residues in the CDR3. Germline V gives CDR1 MNHEY, CDR2 SVGEGT. CDR3 in DNA: TGTGCCAGCAGTCGACAGGCTCGCTACGAGCAGTACTTC. This codes for CASSRQARYEQYF.

This rearrangement joins TRBV20-1 to TRBJ2-1; no definite D call. CDR1 and CDR2 from the germline V gene are DFQATT and SNEGSKA (reference sequence). Deletions cut 3 bases from V and 12 bases from J, with 12 bases between. CDR3 length equals 11 residues. DNA for the CDR3: TGCAGTGCTAGTGCGGTTGTTGGGCAGTTCTTC. Protein product: CSASAVVGQFF.

This clonotype was counted once. V and J are TRBV28 and TRBJ1-5, with 7 bases identical to TRBD1. The CDR3 length is 20 residues. Per the germline V gene, CDR1 is MDHEN and CDR2 is SYDVKM. The trim removed 1 base at V and 4 bases at J, leaving 19 bases unmatched. The CDR3 sequence is CASSLLKSPPGTVSNQPQHF. Written as DNA, the CDR3 is TGTGCCAGCAGTTTATTAAAAAGTCCTCCGGGGACAGTTTCTAATCAGCCCCAGCATTTT.

The chain couples TRBV30 to TRBJ1-1; D is possibly TRBD1 (6 bases). The CDR3 is 13 amino acids. V shed 3 bases and J shed 5 bases, with 13 bases lying between them. Germline values: CDR1 GTSNPN, CDR2 SVGIG (reference sequence). The DNA of the CDR3 is TGTGCCTGGAGGGCCAGGGGTGGAACTGAAGCTTTCTTT. Translation: CAWRARGGTEAFF.

This chain connects TRBV7-9 to TRBJ2-7; the D gene is possibly TRBD2 (6 bases). The germline V gene has CDR1 SEHNR and CDR2 FQNEAQ (reference sequence). The CDR3 runs 14 residues. Trimming shortened V by 2 bases and J by 5 bases, and 13 bases separated the two germline ends. The CDR3 region has the DNA TGTGCCAGCAGCTTAAACACCCTAGCGAACGAGCAGTACTTC. It codes for CASSLNTLANEQYF.

V and J are TRBV6-2 or TRBV6-3 and TRBJ1-3, with D hard to call. Germline V lookup: CDR1 MNHEY, CDR2 SVGEGT. CDR3 size: 14 residues. Trimming pared 6 bases from V and 0 bases from J, leaving 9 bases between. The CDR3 nucleotides read TGTGCCAGCAGAAGGACCGGCTCTGGAAACACCATATATTTT. As protein: CASRRTGSGNTIYF.

This rearrangement joins TRBV20-1 to TRBJ1-1; perhaps TRBD1 as D (6 bases). Germline loops: CDR1 DFQATT, CDR2 SNEGSKA (reference sequence). Deletions cut 3 bases from V and 1 base from J, with 27 bases between. The CDR3 consists of 19 residues. CDR3 sequence: CSARKGGRGGVWTNTEAFF. The CDR3, as DNA: TGCAGTGCTAGGAAGGGGGGGAGAGGAGGGGTATGGACGAACACTGAAGCTTTCTTT.

This chain uses TRBV28 with TRBJ2-1; TRBD2 matches at 13 bases. The junction had 11 bases not matched to a gene; V was cut back by 1 base and J by 2 bases. Germline CDR1 MDHEN, CDR2 SYDVKM. CDR3 length: 20 amino acids. CDR3 loop: CASSLSGLAGFRGAYNEQFF. CDR3 DNA sequence: TGTGCCAGCAGTTTATCGGGACTAGCGGGATTTAGAGGGGCCTACAATGAGCAGTTCTTC.

The chain links TRBV7-2 to TRBJ1-5; D remains ambiguous. The germline gives CDR1 SGHTA, CDR2 FQGNSA. Trimming removed 4 bases from V and 6 bases from J, with 10 bases in between. CDR3 length: 13 amino acids. The CDR3 is CASSSQPGQPQHF. The CDR3 nucleotides are TGTGCCAGCAGCTCTCAGCCAGGTCAGCCCCAGCATTTT.

The chain uses TRBV7-2 and TRBJ2-1, with 9 bases matching TRBD2. Trimming cost V 8 bases and J 6 bases; bases outside gene matches: 11. The CDR3 length is 15 residues. In germline, CDR1 is SGHTA, CDR2 FQGNSA. CDR3 region: CASAGGLASGNEQFF. The CDR3 DNA follows: TGTGCCAGCGCCGGGGGACTAGCTTCGGGCAATGAGCAGTTCTTC. The variable domain in full, completed from reference TRBV7-2 and TRBJ2-1, reads GAGVSQSPSNKVTEKGKDVELRCDPISGHTALYWYRQSLGQGLEFLIYFQGNSAPDKSGLPSDRFSAERTGGSVSTLTIQRTQQEDSAVYLCASAGGLASGNEQFFGPGTRLTVL.

This clonotype was counted between two and nine times. V and J are TRBV18 and TRBJ2-1; TRBD2 matches at 15 bases. This CDR3 has 17 amino acids. Germline CDR1 KGHSH, CDR2 LQKENI. V trimming: 0 bases; J trimming: 6 bases; junction bases outside the gene matches: 3. The CDR3 DNA is TGTGCCAGCTCACCACCGGGACTAGCGGGAGGTGGCAATGAGCAGTTCTTC. It specifies CASSPPGLAGGGNEQFF.

The V and J genes are TRBV7-7 and TRBJ2-2, with D perhaps matching TRBD1 or TRBD2 (5 bases each). This CDR3 has 14 residues. CDR1 and CDR2 from the germline V gene are SSHAT and FNYEAQ (reference sequence). The V end lost 3 bases, the J end lost 6 bases, and 11 bases lay between the germline ends. CDR3 residues: CASSLGLGAGELFF. The DNA of the CDR3 is TGTGCCAGCAGCTTGGGGCTGGGAGCCGGGGAGCTGTTTTTT.

This chain uses TRBV20-1 with TRBJ2-3, with TRBD2 as a possible D gene (6 bases). The CDR3 covers 15 residues. CDR1 and CDR2 (germline): DFQATT, SNEGSKA (reference sequence). Trimming removed 3 bases at V and 0 bases at J, with 13 bases between. The CDR3 protein is CSASSGLTSTDTQYF. CDR3 bases: TGCAGTGCTAGTAGCGGACTAACTAGCACAGATACGCAGTATTTT.

This clonotype was detected a few times. The V gene is TRBV20-1, the J gene TRBJ2-1, with 9 bases lining up with TRBD2. The CDR3 is made up of 14 amino acids. The V gene's germline CDR1 is DFQATT and CDR2 SNEGSKA (reference sequence). After removal of 1 base from V and 9 bases from J, the junction contained 7 bases not matched to a gene. CDR3 DNA sequence: TGCAGTGCTAGAGGGGCTAGCGGGATGGGTGAGCAGTTCTTC. It translates to CSARGASGMGEQFF.

This chain uses TRBV11-2 with TRBJ2-3; 8 bases are a match to TRBD2. The CDR3 covers 14 residues. Germline V gene sequence: CDR1 SGHAT, CDR2 FQNNGV. Trimming at V came to 3 bases and at J to 14 bases, leaving 13 bases not matched to a gene. CDR3 in DNA: TGTGCCAGCAGCTTCTTCTCGGGAGGGACCCAGGGGTATTTT. Translation gives CASSFFSGGTQGYF.

This sequence joins TRBV6-1 and TRBJ2-4; D unclear. This CDR3 comprises 14 residues. Germline-derived CDR1 and CDR2 are MNHNS and SASEGT. V shed 8 bases and J shed 1 base, with 12 bases lying between them. CDR3 loop: CASSLGLAKNIQYF. The CDR3 nucleotides read TGTGCCAGCTCACTCGGGTTGGCCAAAAACATTCAGTACTTC.